This TCR beta chain was retrieved from a study of shared clonotypes between healthy human individuals. In germline, CDR1 is GTSNPN, CDR2 SVGIG (reference sequence). The CDR3 extends over 16 amino acids. Unsorted PBMC replicate PCRs used roughly 300 ng DNA, 25,000 to 35,000 T cell genomes. TCRdb keeps only in-frame clones here, not all; method: immunoSEQ multiplex PCR. This table holds around 450,000 clones, 75% to 85% found once. Notes on this clone: A read error is the likely source, as a far larger clone sits one nucleotide away.

The chain recombines TRBV30 with TRBJ1-2; 7 bases map to TRBD1. Material: PBMCs. The sequence derives from a woman aged 40 to 49 in good health. Some clones in this sample may be carry-over from other donors' samples. The CDR3 region is CVWSVNPQGTHYGYTF. The CDR3 DNA sequence: TGTGTCTGGAGTGTCAACCCACAGGGGACTCACTATGGCTACACCTTC. The variable domain in full, completed from reference TRBV30 and TRBJ1-2, reads SQTIHQWPATLVQPVGSPLSLECTVEGTSNPNLYWYRQAAGRGLQLLFYSVGIGQISSEVPQNLSASRPQDRQFILSSKKLLLSDSGFYLCVWSVNPQGTHYGYTFGSGTRLTVV.